A single sample is the source of the 13 T cell receptor beta chains below, sequenced in a study of blood T cell repertoires in COVID-19. Only in-frame clones appear in the TCRdb table, and some are missing; sequencing was by immunoSEQ multiplex PCR. Here the sample spans around 250,000 clones, 70% to 90% being singletons. Specimen: PBMCs or T cells enriched from blood (not recorded which). Receptors originate from a woman between 50 and 59 years old who had recovered from COVID-19.

The CDR3 region is CASSLWQGATGELFF. The CDR3 nucleotides read TGCGCCAGCAGCTTATGGCAGGGGGCCACCGGGGAGCTGTTTTTT. V is TRBV5-1 and J is TRBJ2-2; 8 nucleotides line up with TRBD1. This CDR3 has 15 amino acids. Germline CDR1 and CDR2: SGHRS and YFSETQ. J lost 4 bases, V lost 2 bases, and 4 bases had no gene match.

The rearrangement joins TRBV25-1 to TRBJ2-2; a possible D gene is TRBD1 (5 bases). The germline V gene encodes CDR1 MGHDK and CDR2 SYGVNS. The CDR3 is 14 amino acids. Trimming removed 5 bases from V and 2 bases from J, with 9 bases in between. DNA for the CDR3: TGTGCCAGCAGTCCCAGGGTCAACACCGGGGAGCTGTTTTTT. This codes for CASSPRVNTGELFF.

In DNA, the CDR3 is TGCAGCGGGCTCAGAAGGGAGGGGGGCACAGATACGCAGTATTTT. It codes for CSGLRREGGTDTQYF. V is TRBV29-1 and J is TRBJ2-3, with D maybe TRBD2 (7 bases). There are 15 residues in the CDR3. V was clipped by 7 bases and J by 1 base, with 18 bases between them. CDR1 and CDR2 from the germline V gene are SQVTM and ANQGSEA.

This clone was found once. The CDR3 reads CASSQGRRTDTQYF. The CDR3 DNA sequence: TGTGCCAGCAGTCAAGGGAGGAGAACAGATACGCAGTATTTT. The chain has TRBV6-2 or TRBV6-3 and TRBJ2-3; weak D call: TRBD2 (6 bases). The CDR3 is 14 residues long. Germline lookup yields CDR1 MNHEY and CDR2 SVGEGT. Trimming took off 5 bases at V and 3 bases at J, with 12 bases between the two ends.

The rearrangement joins TRBV9 to TRBJ2-7; D is unclear. The V and J ends lost 3 bases and 0 bases respectively, with 7 bases between them. The germline CDR1 and CDR2 sequences are SGDLS and YYNGEE. The CDR3 sequence is 13 residues long. CDR3 in amino acids: CASSGVSSYEQYF. The CDR3 bases are TGTGCCAGCAGCGGAGTGAGCTCCTACGAGCAGTACTTC. The full variable domain, with the rest looked up from reference TRBV9 and TRBJ2-7, is DSGVTQTPKHLITATGQRVTLRCSPRSGDLSVYWYQQSLDQGLQFLIQYYNGEERAKGNILERFSAQQFPDLHSELNLSSLELGDSALYFCASSGVSSYEQYFGPGTRLTVT.

CDR3 coding DNA: TGTGCCAGCAGTTCCCAGGCGATACAGTATTCTAACTATGGCTACACCTTC. It is translated as CASSSQAIQYSNYGYTF. V is TRBV28 and J is TRBJ1-2; D not resolved. The germline V gene has CDR1 MDHEN and CDR2 SYDVKM. This CDR3 region has 17 residues. V was pared by 4 bases and J by 0 bases, with 18 bases between.

This rearrangement joins TRBV4-2 to TRBJ2-5; D is undetermined. This CDR3 is built from 13 residues. The V gene lost 3 bases and the J gene lost 1 base, with 6 bases spanning the gap. Germline V CDR1 and CDR2: LGHNA, YNFKEQ. DNA for the CDR3: TGTGCCAGCAGCCAGAGGAGCCAAGAGACCCAGTACTTC. Translated, it gives CASSQRSQETQYF.

This chain links TRBV11-2 with TRBJ2-1, with TRBD2 identical over 7 bases. The germline gives CDR1 SGHAT, CDR2 FQNNGV. V trimming: 2 bases; J trimming: 3 bases; junction bases outside the gene matches: 16. The CDR3 has 19 residues. The CDR3 protein is CASSLRSISREALYNEQFF. The CDR3 nucleotides are TGTGCCAGCAGCTTAAGGTCAATTTCACGGGAGGCACTCTACAATGAGCAGTTCTTC.

The V gene is TRBV5-1, the J gene TRBJ2-1; D is unresolved. V was cut by 3 bases and J by 8 bases, with 6 bases left in between. Per germline, CDR1 SGHRS and CDR2 YFSETQ. CDR3 length: 11 residues. The CDR3 nucleotides read TGCGCCAGCAGCTCCACTTATGAGCAGTTCTTC. The encoded protein is CASSSTYEQFF.

A note on this clone: An end of the junction does not agree with germline; a read error may underlie this. The chain couples TRBV7-7 to TRBJ2-1, with TRBD2 identical over 12 bases. This CDR3 is 15 amino acids long. CDR1 is SSHAT and CDR2 is FNYEAQ in the germline V gene (reference sequence). The CDR3 here is CASSRTSGIYNEQFF. Here the CDR3 DNA reads TGTGCTAGCAGCCGGACTAGCGGGATATACAATGAGCAGTTCTTC.

This clone was counted once. The V and J genes are TRBV28 and TRBJ1-6; 7 bases are shared with TRBD1. The CDR3 runs 14 residues. CDR1 and CDR2 (germline): MDHEN, SYDVKM. With 6 bases clipped from V and 7 bases from J, the junction kept 6 bases outside the gene matches. CDR3 in DNA: TGTGCCAGCAGGTACCGACAGGGAAATTCACCCCTCCACTTT. Its translation is CASRYRQGNSPLHF.

The CDR3 coding sequence is TGTGCCAGTAGTATAGCCCTACAGGGGTTAGAAGCTTTCTTT. It encodes CASSIALQGLEAFF. The rearrangement links TRBV19 to TRBJ1-1; 7 bases match TRBD1. This CDR3 is 14 amino acids long. The junction had 7 bases not matched to a gene; V was cut back by 1 base and J by 8 bases. The germline V gene encodes CDR1 LNHDA and CDR2 SQIVND (reference sequence).

As concerns this clone: One end of the junction fails to match germline, which may point to a read error. The gene calls are TRBV4-1 and TRBJ1-2; 11 bases map to TRBD1. This CDR3 is built from 16 residues. Per germline, CDR1 MGHRA and CDR2 YSYEKL. The CDR3: CASSLRTGGAKYGYTF. In nucleotides, the CDR3 is TGCGCCAGCAGCCTTCGGACAGGGGGCGCTAAGTATGGCTACACCTTC.